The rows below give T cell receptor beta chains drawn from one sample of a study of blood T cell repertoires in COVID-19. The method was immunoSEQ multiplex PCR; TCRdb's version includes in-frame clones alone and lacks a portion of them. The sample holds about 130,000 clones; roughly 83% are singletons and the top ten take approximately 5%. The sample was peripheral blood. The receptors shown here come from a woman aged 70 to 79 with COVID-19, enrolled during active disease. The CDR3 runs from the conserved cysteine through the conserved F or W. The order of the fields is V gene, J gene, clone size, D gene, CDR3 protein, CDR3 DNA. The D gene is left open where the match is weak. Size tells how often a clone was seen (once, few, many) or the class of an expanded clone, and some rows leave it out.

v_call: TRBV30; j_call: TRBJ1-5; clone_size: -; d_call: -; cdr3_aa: CAWSPQGTQPQHF; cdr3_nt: TGTGCCTGGAGTCCGCAGGGAACCCAGCCCCAGCATTTT
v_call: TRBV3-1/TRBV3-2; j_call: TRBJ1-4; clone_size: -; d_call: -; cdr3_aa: CASSQVSDGAWLREKLFF; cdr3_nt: TGTGCCAGCAGCCAAGTTTCTGACGGCGCCTGGCTGAGGGAAAAACTGTTTTTT
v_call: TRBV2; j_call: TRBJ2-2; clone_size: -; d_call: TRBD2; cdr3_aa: CASRNGGALTGELFF; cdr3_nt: TGTGCCAGCAGAAACGGGGGGGCCTTGACCGGGGAGCTGTTTTTT
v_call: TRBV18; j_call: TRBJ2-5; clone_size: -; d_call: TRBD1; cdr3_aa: CASSPTGGTETQYF; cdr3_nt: TGTGCCAGCTCACCGACAGGGGGTACTGAGACCCAGTACTTC
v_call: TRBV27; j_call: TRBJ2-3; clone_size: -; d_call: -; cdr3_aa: CASSVTLSTDTQYF; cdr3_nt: TGTGCCAGCAGTGTGACACTTAGCACAGATACGCAGTATTTT
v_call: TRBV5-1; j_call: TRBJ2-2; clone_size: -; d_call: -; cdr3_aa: CASSDTASAGELFF; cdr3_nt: TGCGCCAGCAGCGATACGGCTAGCGCCGGGGAGCTGTTTTTT
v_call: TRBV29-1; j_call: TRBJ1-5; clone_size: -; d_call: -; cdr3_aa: CSVAERRDQPQHF; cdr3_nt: TGCAGCGTTGCCGAGAGGAGGGATCAGCCCCAGCATTTT
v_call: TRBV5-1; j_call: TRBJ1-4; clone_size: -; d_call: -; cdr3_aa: CASSLGRGEKLFF; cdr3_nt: TGCGCCAGCAGCTTGGGACGGGGTGAAAAACTGTTTTTT
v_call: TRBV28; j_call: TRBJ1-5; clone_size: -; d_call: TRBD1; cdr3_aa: CASSTDRVQPQHF; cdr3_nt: TGTGCCAGCAGTACCGACAGGGTGCAGCCCCAGCATTTT
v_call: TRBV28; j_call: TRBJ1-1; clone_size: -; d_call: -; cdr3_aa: CASSFRTGDAFF; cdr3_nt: TGTGCCAGCAGTTTCCGTACAGGAGATGCTTTCTTT
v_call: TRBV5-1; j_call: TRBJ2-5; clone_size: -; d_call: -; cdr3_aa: CASSTPETQYF; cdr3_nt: TGCGCCAGCAGCACACCCGAGACCCAGTACTTC
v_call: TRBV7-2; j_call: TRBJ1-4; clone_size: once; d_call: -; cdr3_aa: CASSRTGIGEKLFF; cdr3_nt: TGTGCCAGCAGTCGCACAGGGATCGGTGAAAAACTGTTTTTT